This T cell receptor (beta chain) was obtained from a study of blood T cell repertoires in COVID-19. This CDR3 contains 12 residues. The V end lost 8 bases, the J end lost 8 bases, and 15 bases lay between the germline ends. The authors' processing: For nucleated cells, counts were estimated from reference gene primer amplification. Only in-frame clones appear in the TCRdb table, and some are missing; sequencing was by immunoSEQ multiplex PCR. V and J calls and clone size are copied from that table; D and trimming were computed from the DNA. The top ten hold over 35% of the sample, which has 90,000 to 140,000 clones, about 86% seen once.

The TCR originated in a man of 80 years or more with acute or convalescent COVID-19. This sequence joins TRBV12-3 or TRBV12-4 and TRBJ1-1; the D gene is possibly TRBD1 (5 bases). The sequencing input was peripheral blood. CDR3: CASSRQPGEAFF. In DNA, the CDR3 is TGTGCCAGCTCAAGACAGCCAGGCGAAGCTTTCTTT.